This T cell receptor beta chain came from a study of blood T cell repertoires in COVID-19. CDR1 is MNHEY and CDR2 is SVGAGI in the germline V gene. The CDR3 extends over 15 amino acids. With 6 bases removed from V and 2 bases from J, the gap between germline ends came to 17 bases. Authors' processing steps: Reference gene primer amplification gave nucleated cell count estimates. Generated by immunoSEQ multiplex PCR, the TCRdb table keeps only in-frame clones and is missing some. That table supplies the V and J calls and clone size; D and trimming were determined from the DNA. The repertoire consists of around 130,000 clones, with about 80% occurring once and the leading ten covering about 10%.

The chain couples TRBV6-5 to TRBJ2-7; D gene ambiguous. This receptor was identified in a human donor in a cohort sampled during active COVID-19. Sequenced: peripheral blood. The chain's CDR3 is CASRGENYFTYEQYF. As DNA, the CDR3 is TGTGCCAGCAGAGGAGAGAACTATTTTACCTACGAGCAGTACTTC.